A single sample gave rise to the 20 T cell receptor beta chains below, sequenced in a study of early T cells in non-severe SARS-CoV-2 infection (dated by TCRdb to 2020 to 2023). Receptors were amplified or captured by 5' RACE. For sequencing, a NextSeq 500 was employed. TCRdb itself trimmed the public reads at Q25 with fastp, ran MiXCR and retained productive beta chains. Duplicate CDR3 protein sequences are folded into a single record with the most common DNA and genes. Counted in this sample were 25,000 to 30,000 distinct CDR3 sequences; around 4% of them appeared once. The top ten clones comprise around 10% of the sample. The source material was whole blood. The receptors derive from an adult who was a healthcare worker with PCR-confirmed SARS-CoV-2 infection or an uninfected control (not recorded which).

This clonotype appeared many times. The gene calls are TRBV4-1 and TRBJ2-7; D call uncertain. Germline CDR1 is MGHRA and CDR2 is YSYEKL. The CDR3 length is 15 residues. Trimming removed 0 bases from V and 5 bases from J, with 14 bases in between. CDR3 nucleotides: TGCGCCAGCAGCCAAGATCCAGGCAGCCACGACGAGCAGTACTTC. Encoded protein: CASSQDPGSHDEQYF.

This clonotype was detected many times. The chain carries TRBV27 and TRBJ1-2; 8 nucleotides line up with TRBD1. Germline CDR1 is MNHEY and CDR2 is SMNVEV (reference sequence). The CDR3 is 17 residues long. Trimming at V came to 6 bases and at J to 4 bases, leaving 16 bases not matched to a gene. DNA of the CDR3: TGTGCCAGCAGCCCCGAGGACAGGGCCAGTCTAGGCTATGGCTACACCTTC. Encoded protein: CASSPEDRASLGYGYTF.

This clonotype was recorded at least ten times. This sequence joins TRBV28 and TRBJ1-5; D ambiguous. Germline V gene lookup returns CDR1 MDHEN and CDR2 SYDVKM. The CDR3 spans 11 residues. The V gene lost 6 bases and the J gene lost 4 bases, with 4 bases spanning the gap. In nucleotides, the CDR3 is TGTGCCAGCAGGAAAAATCAGCCCCAGCATTTT. Translation gives CASRKNQPQHF.

This clonotype was counted ten times or more. This chain connects TRBV11-2 to TRBJ2-7, with D hard to call. V was trimmed by 2 bases and J by 2 bases, leaving 10 bases between them. CDR3 size: 14 residues. CDR1 and CDR2 (germline): SGHAT, FQNNGV. The CDR3 nucleotides read TGTGCCAGCAGCTTAAATTTCCCCCCCTACGAGCAGTACTTC. It translates to CASSLNFPPYEQYF.

This clonotype was observed many times. The chain has TRBV20-1 and TRBJ2-4; 11 bases align to TRBD1. Germline assignment: CDR1 DFQATT and CDR2 SNEGSKA (reference sequence). J was trimmed by 9 bases and V by 5 bases; bases with no gene match: 12. This CDR3 has 15 residues. The CDR3 is CSADPGTGGQGIQYF. For the CDR3, the DNA is TGCAGTGCTGACCCCGGGACAGGGGGGCAAGGCATTCAGTACTTC.

This clonotype was detected a few times. CDR3 residues: CASTHGSSGVYNEQFF. The CDR3 DNA reads as TGTGCCAGCACCCACGGAAGTAGCGGGGTCTACAATGAGCAGTTCTTC. The V call is TRBV6-6, the J call TRBJ2-1; 8 bases are shared with TRBD2. The CDR3 is 16 residues long. The germline V gene encodes CDR1 MNHNY and CDR2 SVGAGI (reference sequence). The ends lost 7 bases at V and 3 bases at J; junction bases unmatched: 11.

This clonotype was observed at least ten times. Its ends do not fully match the called genes, so a read error is possible. The chain has TRBV20-1 and TRBJ2-3; TRBD2 matches 10 bases. From germline, CDR1 is DFQATT and CDR2 SNEGSKA (reference sequence). The CDR3 consists of 14 residues. DNA for the CDR3: TGCAGTGCTACCTCACGGTCCGGGACTAGCGACGCCCTTTTT. Its translation: CSATSRSGTSDALF.

This clonotype was seen ten or more times. The chain combines TRBV7-8 with TRBJ1-5; tentatively, D is TRBD1 (5 bases). The CDR3 runs to 13 residues. CDR1 is SGHVS and CDR2 is FQNEAQ in the germline V gene. Trimming cost V 1 base and J 7 bases, with 8 bases left between them. The CDR3 DNA follows: TGTGCCAGCAGCTTAGATTGGGGGCAGCCCCAGCATTTT. It yields the protein CASSLDWGQPQHF.

This clonotype was seen repeatedly, ten times or more. V usage is TRBV7-9 and J usage is TRBJ1-1; no clear D gene. Germline V gene sequence: CDR1 SEHNR, CDR2 FQNEAQ (reference sequence). V dropped 2 bases and J dropped 6 bases, with 13 bases sitting between them. The CDR3 extends over 14 amino acids. CDR3 in amino acids: CASSLPVTAAEAFF. The CDR3 bases are TGTGCCAGCAGCTTACCTGTAACCGCGGCTGAAGCTTTCTTT.

This clonotype was counted at least ten times. The chain links TRBV12-3 or TRBV12-4 to TRBJ1-1; possibly TRBD1 for D (6 bases). CDR3 length equals 16 residues. V lost 6 bases and J lost 3, with 20 bases in between. The CDR3 loop reads CASRGQGTVIDTEAFF. In nucleotides, the CDR3 is TGTGCCAGCAGGGGTCAGGGGACGGTCATAGACACTGAAGCTTTCTTT.

This clonotype appeared many times. The chain has TRBV7-7 and TRBJ1-6; D may be TRBD1 (6 bases). CDR3 length: 19 amino acids. Germline CDR1 is SSHAT and CDR2 is FNYEAQ (reference sequence). The V gene lost 2 bases and the J gene lost 0 bases, with 17 bases spanning the gap. CDR3 residues: CASSLRFGQWSSYNSPLHF. DNA for the CDR3: TGTGCCAGCAGCTTACGGTTTGGACAGTGGAGCTCCTATAATTCACCCCTCCACTTT. Based on the CDR3 plus reference TRBV7-7 and TRBJ1-6, the full variable domain is GAGVSQSPRYKVTKRGQDVTLRCDPISSHATLYWYQQALGQGPEFLTYFNYEAQPDKSGLPSDRFSAERPEGSISTLTIQRTEQRDSAMYRCASSLRFGQWSSYNSPLHFGNGTRLTVT.

The table lists this clonotype with many counts. The chain is built from TRBV12-3 or TRBV12-4 and TRBJ1-5; no clear D. The CDR3 runs to 13 residues. Trimming removed 0 bases from V and 7 bases from J, with 7 bases in between. The CDR3 nucleotides are TGTGCCAGCAGTTTAGCGCTAGGGCAGCCCCAGCATTTT. Its protein product is CASSLALGQPQHF.

A few counts support this clonotype. The rearrangement uses TRBV28 and TRBJ1-1; D call uncertain. CDR1 and CDR2 from the germline V gene are MDHEN and SYDVKM. Trimming removed 5 bases from V and 3 bases from J, with 13 bases in between. CDR3 length equals 14 residues. The chain's CDR3 is CASSSPGLDTEAFF. Written as DNA, the CDR3 is TGTGCCAGCAGTAGTCCGGGATTGGACACTGAAGCTTTCTTT.

This clonotype came up many times. J is TRBJ2-1 and V is TRBV29-1, with 9 bases lining up with TRBD2. This CDR3 has 14 residues. Germline values: CDR1 SQVTM, CDR2 ANQGSEA. V shed 6 bases and J 5 bases; nucleotides not matched to a gene: 8. CDR3 protein: CSVGQRLADNEQFF. DNA for the CDR3: TGCAGCGTCGGACAGCGACTAGCGGACAATGAGCAGTTCTTC.

This clonotype occurred a few times. V and J are TRBV7-2 and TRBJ2-7; 10 nucleotides match TRBD2. This CDR3 has 16 amino acids. V lost 2 bases and J lost 1; bases outside the gene matches: 5. CDR1 is SGHTA and CDR2 is FQGNSA in the germline V gene. The CDR3 DNA is TGTGCCAGCAGCTTAAATCTAGCGGGAGCATCCTACGAGCAGTACTTC. Protein: CASSLNLAGASYEQYF.

This clonotype showed up many times. The chain employs TRBV30 and TRBJ1-1, with 8 bases identical to TRBD1. The junction had 10 bases not matched to a gene; V was cut back by 3 bases and J by 7 bases. The CDR3 runs 14 residues. CDR1 is GTSNPN and CDR2 is SVGIG in the germline V gene (reference sequence). CDR3 nucleotides: TGTGCCTGGAGAGGACAGGGAGAGTGGTATGAAGCTTTCTTT. This sequence encodes CAWRGQGEWYEAFF.

This clonotype was counted ten times or more. V is TRBV5-1 and J is TRBJ1-1; 8 bases line up with TRBD1. Per the germline V gene, CDR1 is SGHRS and CDR2 is YFSETQ. V shed 4 bases and J 6 bases; nucleotides not matched to a gene: 5. This CDR3 comprises 13 residues. The CDR3 DNA sequence: TGCGCCAGCAGCCACGGACAGGGCGCTGAAGCTTTCTTT. This codes for CASSHGQGAEAFF.

The sample holds many counts of this clonotype. The V gene is TRBV24-1, the J gene TRBJ1-2; D is undetermined. The V end lost 4 bases, the J end lost 5 bases, and 4 bases lay between the germline ends. The CDR3 spans 11 residues. Per the germline V gene, CDR1 is KGHDR and CDR2 is SFDVKD. The CDR3 bases are TGTGCCACCAGTGAAGGGTATGGCTACACCTTC. Encoded protein: CATSEGYGYTF.

The rearrangement uses TRBV7-9 and TRBJ1-4; 7 nucleotides match TRBD1. Germline V gene data show CDR1 as SEHNR and CDR2 as FQNEAQ (reference sequence). V dropped 2 bases and J dropped 0; count of bases not matched to a gene: 9. This CDR3 spans 18 amino acids. CDR3 sequence: CASSLFAAGGTTNEKLFF. The DNA for the CDR3 is TGTGCCAGCAGCTTATTCGCGGCAGGGGGGACAACTAATGAAAAACTGTTTTTT.

This clonotype came up many times. The chain employs TRBV7-2 and TRBJ2-7, with TRBD2 identical over 11 bases. The CDR3 has 13 amino acids. J gave up 9 bases and V 5 bases, and 6 bases lay outside the gene matches. Germline V gene sequence: CDR1 SGHTA, CDR2 FQGNSA. CDR3 nucleotide sequence: TGTGCCAGCAGCGACGGGCTAGCGGGAGGGCAGTACTTC. Translating it yields CASSDGLAGGQYF.